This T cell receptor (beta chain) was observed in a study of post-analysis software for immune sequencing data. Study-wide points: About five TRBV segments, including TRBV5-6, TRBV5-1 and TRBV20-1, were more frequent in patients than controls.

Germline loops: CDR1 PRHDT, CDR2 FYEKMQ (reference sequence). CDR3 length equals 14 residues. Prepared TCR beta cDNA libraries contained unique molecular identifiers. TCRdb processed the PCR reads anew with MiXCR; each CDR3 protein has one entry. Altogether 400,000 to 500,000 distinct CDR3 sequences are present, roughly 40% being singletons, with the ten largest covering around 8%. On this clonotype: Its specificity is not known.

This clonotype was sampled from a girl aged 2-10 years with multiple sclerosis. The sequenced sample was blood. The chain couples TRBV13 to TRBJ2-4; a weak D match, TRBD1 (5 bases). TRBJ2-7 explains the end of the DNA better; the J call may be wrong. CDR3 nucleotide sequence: TGTGCCAGCAGCGGTCAGGGATTCAACGACGAGCAGTACTTC. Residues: CASSGQGFNDEQYF.